What follows are 10 T cell receptor beta chains derived from one specimen sequenced in a study of molecular identifiers for immune sequencing clone quantification. TCRdb fed the PCR reads into MiXCR, producing one record per CDR3 protein. The sample carries 350,000 or so distinct CDR3 sequences, around a fifth recorded once. The sequenced material came from naive CD8+ T cells from blood, with Jurkat cell RNA spiked in. Noted subset: FACS-sorted CD8+CD4-CCR7+CD45RA+ naive T cells. The source is a human donor in good health. Some libraries in this study had Jurkat cell RNA spiked in.

There are many counts of this clonotype. The chain combines TRBV6-5 with TRBJ2-7, with a weak D call TRBD2 (6 bases). With 6 bases removed from V and 3 bases from J, the gap between germline ends came to 15 bases. The CDR3 extends over 14 amino acids. Germline lookup yields CDR1 MNHEY and CDR2 SVGAGI. CDR3 in DNA: TGTGCCAGCAGCCCGGACTATCTCAACTACGAGCAGTACTTC. This sequence encodes CASSPDYLNYEQYF.

The chain has TRBV7-9 and TRBJ2-5; TRBD2 aligns across 11 bases. With V trimmed by 5 bases and J by 6 bases, 14 bases remained unmatched. The CDR3 is 17 amino acids. Germline V gene data show CDR1 as SEHNR and CDR2 as FQNEAQ (reference sequence). This chain's CDR3 is CASSPPGLAEGGKTQYF. DNA for the CDR3: TGTGCCAGCAGCCCCCCGGGACTAGCGGAAGGGGGGAAGACCCAGTACTTC. Looking up the rest from reference TRBV7-9 and TRBJ2-5 gives the full variable domain: DTGVSQNPRHKITKRGQNVTFRCDPISEHNRLYWYRQTLGQGPEFLTYFQNEAQLEKSRLLSDRFSAERPKGSFSTLEIQRTEQGDSAMYLCASSPPGLAEGGKTQYFGPGTRLLVL.

This clonotype was observed many times. The chain is built from TRBV7-2 and TRBJ2-3; the D is unclear. Germline assignment: CDR1 SGHTA and CDR2 FQGNSA. This CDR3 region has 15 residues. The V end was cut by 0 bases, the J end by 2 bases, with 9 bases between. CDR3 DNA: TGTGCCAGCAGCTTAGCGACGGGTCACACAGATACGCAGTATTTT. Translation gives CASSLATGHTDTQYF.

As regards this clonotype: Just one base apart from a much larger clone, this may be a read error. Because it lacks the conserved phenylalanine or tryptophan at the end, this CDR3 is likely a read error. The chain joins TRBV11-2 to TRBJ2-7; D tentatively reads TRBD1 or TRBD2 (6 bases each). The CDR3 is 15 amino acids. Germline CDR1 and CDR2: SGHAT and FQNNGV. V was pared by 5 bases and J by 3 bases, with 17 bases between. The chain's CDR3 is CASSPRSGAHYEQYS. CDR3 sequence (DNA): TGTGCCAGCAGCCCACGTTCGGGGGCCCACTACGAGCAGTACTCC.

This clonotype was detected only once. One base away lies a much larger clone, so this may be a sequencing read error. Given the absence of the conserved phenylalanine or tryptophan at the CDR3 end, a read error is likely. V is TRBV4-1 and J is TRBJ1-1; a possible D gene is TRBD1 (6 bases). The CDR3 length is 13 residues. Between the trimmed V and J ends, which lost 1 base and 3 bases, there was a span of 6 bases. Germline CDR1 MGHRA, CDR2 YSYEKL. CDR3 nucleotide sequence: TGCGCCAGCAGCCAAGCAGGGGACACTGAAGCTTTCCTT. It translates to CASSQAGDTEAFL.

The chain uses TRBV6-2 or TRBV6-3 and TRBJ2-3; 7 bases map to TRBD2. The junction had 20 bases not matched to a gene; V was cut back by 8 bases and J by 6 bases. The CDR3 is 17 residues long. The germline gives CDR1 MNHEY, CDR2 SVGEGT. This chain's CDR3 is CASDSIERREETDTQYF. As DNA, the CDR3 is TGTGCCAGCGACTCCATAGAGCGACGGGAGGAGACGGATACGCAGTATTTT.

This clonotype was counted ten times or more. J is TRBJ1-5 and V is TRBV5-6; perhaps TRBD1 as D (5 bases). The CDR3 has 15 amino acids. The germline V gene encodes CDR1 SGHDT and CDR2 YYEEEE. The V end was cut by 2 bases, the J end by 3 bases, with 12 bases between. Here the CDR3 reads CASSFGTADNQPQHF. CDR3 DNA: TGTGCCAGCAGCTTTGGGACCGCTGACAATCAGCCCCAGCATTTT.

The chain links TRBV9 to TRBJ1-1, with 7 bases aligning to TRBD1. The junction had 7 bases not matched to a gene; V was cut back by 0 bases and J by 5 bases. The V gene's germline CDR1 is SGDLS and CDR2 YYNGEE. CDR3 length: 15 amino acids. CDR3 sequence reads: CASSVGAGGGTEAFF. Here the CDR3 DNA reads TGTGCCAGCAGCGTAGGGGCAGGGGGAGGGACTGAAGCTTTCTTT.

This clonotype was detected ten times or more. The J gene is TRBJ2-7, the V gene TRBV29-1, with D perhaps given as TRBD1 or TRBD2 (5 bases each). In germline, CDR1 is SQVTM, CDR2 ANQGSEA. The CDR3 runs to 13 residues. V lost 6 bases to trimming and J lost 0 bases, with 12 bases between them. The CDR3 protein is CSVPGPSSYEQYF. The CDR3 nucleotides are TGCAGCGTCCCGGGACCGAGCTCCTACGAGCAGTACTTC.

V gene TRBV9 combines with J gene TRBJ1-1; D not certain. The CDR3 is made up of 14 amino acids. Germline V CDR1 and CDR2: SGDLS, YYNGEE. The V end lost 0 bases, the J end lost 6 bases, and 12 bases lay between the germline ends. DNA of the CDR3: TGTGCCAGCAGCGTAGCTGGGGAGGGTGCTGAAGCTTTCTTT. The encoded protein is CASSVAGEGAEAFF.